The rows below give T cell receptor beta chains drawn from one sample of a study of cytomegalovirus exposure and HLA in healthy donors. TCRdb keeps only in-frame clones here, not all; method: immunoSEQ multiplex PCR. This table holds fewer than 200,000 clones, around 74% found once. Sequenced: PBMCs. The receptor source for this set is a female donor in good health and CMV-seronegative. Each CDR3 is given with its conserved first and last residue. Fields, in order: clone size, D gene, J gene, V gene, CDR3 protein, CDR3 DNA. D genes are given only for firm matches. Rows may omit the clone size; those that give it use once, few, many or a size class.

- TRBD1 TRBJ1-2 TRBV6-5 CASSPTGQGRGYTF TGTGCCAGCAGTCCGACCGGACAGGGGAGAGGCTACACCTTC
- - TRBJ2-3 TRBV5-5 CASSLVRAGTDTQYF TGTGCCAGCAGCTTGGTGCGAGCGGGCACAGATACGCAGTATTTT
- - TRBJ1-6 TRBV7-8 CASSLRGDNSPLHF TGTGCCAGCAGCTTGCGGGGCGATAATTCACCCCTCCACTTT
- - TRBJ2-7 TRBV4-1 CASSTDRGTMQYF TGCGCCAGCAGCACGGACAGAGGAACGATGCAGTACTTC
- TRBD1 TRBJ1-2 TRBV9 CASSTTGANYGYTF TGTGCCAGCAGCACAACAGGGGCTAACTATGGCTACACCTTC
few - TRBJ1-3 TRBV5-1 CASSLPSSGNTIYF TGCGCCAGCAGCTTGCCGAGCTCTGGAAACACCATATATTTT
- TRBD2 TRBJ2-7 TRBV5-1 CASSPTSGGSYEQYF TGCGCCAGCAGCCCGACTAGCGGGGGCTCCTACGAGCAGTACTTC
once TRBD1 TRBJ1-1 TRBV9 CASSVAGTGGSEAFF TGTGCCAGCAGCGTAGCAGGGACAGGGGGTTCTGAAGCTTTCTTT
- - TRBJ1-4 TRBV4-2 CASSQDPRGRGEKLFF TGTGCCAGCAGCCAAGATCCCAGGGGAAGGGGTGAAAAACTGTTTTTT
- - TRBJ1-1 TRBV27 CASSFRANTEAFF TGTGCCAGCAGTTTCCGAGCGAACACTGAAGCTTTCTTT
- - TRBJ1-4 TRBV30 CAWARQGKLFF TGTGCCTGGGCCCGACAAGGAAAACTGTTTTTT
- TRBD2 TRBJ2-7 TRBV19 CASSIVWASGKDEQYF TGTGCCAGTAGTATTGTTTGGGCTAGCGGTAAAGACGAGCAGTACTTC
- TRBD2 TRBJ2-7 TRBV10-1 CASRSTSGRLREQYF TGCGCCAGCAGATCGACTAGCGGGAGGCTGCGCGAGCAGTACTTC
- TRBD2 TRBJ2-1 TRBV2 CASSDGRFNEQFF TGTGCCAGCAGTGACGGGAGGTTCAATGAGCAGTTCTTC
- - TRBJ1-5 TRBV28 CASSPSTGMNQPQHF TGTGCCAGCAGTCCCTCCACAGGGATGAATCAGCCCCAGCATTTT